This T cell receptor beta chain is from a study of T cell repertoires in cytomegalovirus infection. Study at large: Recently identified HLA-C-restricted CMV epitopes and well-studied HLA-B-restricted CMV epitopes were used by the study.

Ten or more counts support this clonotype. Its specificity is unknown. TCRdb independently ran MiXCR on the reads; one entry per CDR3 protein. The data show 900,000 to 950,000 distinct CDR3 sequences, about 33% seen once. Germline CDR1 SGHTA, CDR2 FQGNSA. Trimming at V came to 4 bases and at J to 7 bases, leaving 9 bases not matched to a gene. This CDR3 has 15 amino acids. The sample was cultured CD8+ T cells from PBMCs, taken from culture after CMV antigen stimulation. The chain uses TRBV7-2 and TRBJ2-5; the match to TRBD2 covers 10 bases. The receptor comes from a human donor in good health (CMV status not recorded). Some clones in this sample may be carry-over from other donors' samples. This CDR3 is CASSSEGLATGTQYF. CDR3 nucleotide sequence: TGTGCCAGCAGCTCCGAGGGACTAGCGACGGGGACCCAGTACTTC.